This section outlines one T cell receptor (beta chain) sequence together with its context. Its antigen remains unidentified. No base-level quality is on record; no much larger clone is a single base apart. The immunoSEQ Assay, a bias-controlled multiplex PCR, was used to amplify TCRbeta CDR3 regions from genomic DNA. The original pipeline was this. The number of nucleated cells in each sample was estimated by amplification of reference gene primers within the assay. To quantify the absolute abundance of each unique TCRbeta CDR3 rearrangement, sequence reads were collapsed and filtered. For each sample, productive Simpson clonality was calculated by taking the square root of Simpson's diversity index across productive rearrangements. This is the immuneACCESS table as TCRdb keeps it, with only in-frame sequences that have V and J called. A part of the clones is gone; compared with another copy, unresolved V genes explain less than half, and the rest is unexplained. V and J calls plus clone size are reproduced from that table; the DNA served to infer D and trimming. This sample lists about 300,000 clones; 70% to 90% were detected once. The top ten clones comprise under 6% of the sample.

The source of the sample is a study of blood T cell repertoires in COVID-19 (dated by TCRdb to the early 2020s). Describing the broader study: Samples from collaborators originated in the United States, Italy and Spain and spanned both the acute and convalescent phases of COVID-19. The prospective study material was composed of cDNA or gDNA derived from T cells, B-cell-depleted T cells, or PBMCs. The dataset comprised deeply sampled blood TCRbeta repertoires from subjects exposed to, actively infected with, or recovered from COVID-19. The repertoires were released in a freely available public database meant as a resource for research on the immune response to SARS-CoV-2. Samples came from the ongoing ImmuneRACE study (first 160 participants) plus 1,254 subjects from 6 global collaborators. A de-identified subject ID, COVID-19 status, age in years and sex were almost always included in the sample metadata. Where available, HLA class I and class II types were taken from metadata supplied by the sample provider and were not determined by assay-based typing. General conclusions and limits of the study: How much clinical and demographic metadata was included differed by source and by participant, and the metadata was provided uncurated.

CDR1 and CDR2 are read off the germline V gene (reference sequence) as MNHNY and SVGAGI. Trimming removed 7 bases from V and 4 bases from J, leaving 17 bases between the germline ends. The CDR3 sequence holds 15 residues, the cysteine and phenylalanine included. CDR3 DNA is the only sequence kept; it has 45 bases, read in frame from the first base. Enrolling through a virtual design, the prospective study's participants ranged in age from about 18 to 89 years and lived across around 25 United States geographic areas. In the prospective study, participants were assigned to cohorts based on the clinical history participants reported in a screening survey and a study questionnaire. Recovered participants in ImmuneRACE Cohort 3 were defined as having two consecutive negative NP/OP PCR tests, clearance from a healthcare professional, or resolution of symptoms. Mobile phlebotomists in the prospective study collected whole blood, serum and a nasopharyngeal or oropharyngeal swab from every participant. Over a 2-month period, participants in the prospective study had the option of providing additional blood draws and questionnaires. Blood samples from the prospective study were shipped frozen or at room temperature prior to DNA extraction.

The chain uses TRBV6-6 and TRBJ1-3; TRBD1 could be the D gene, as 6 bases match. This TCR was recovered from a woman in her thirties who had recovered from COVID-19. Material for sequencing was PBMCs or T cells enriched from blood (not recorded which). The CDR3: CASTQGQGPGNTIYF. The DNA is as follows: TGTGCCAGCACCCAAGGGCAGGGGCCCGGAAACACCATATATTTT.